This TCR beta chain is drawn from a study of blood T cell repertoires in COVID-19. Germline V gene data show CDR1 as KGHSH and CDR2 as LQKENI. The CDR3 has 12 residues. Trimming cost V 5 bases and J 1 base, with 5 bases left between them. Repertoires were generated with immunoSEQ multiplex PCR, while TCRdb's copy carries only in-frame clones and drops some. The table lists approximately 100,000 clones, approximately 90% of them singletons. Sequenced: peripheral blood. V usage is TRBV18 and J usage is TRBJ1-1; D is unclear. The sequence was collected from a human donor with acute or convalescent COVID-19. The donor label of this sample is uncertain. This CDR3 is CASSYGNTEAFF. CDR3 coding DNA: TGTGCCAGCTCATACGGGAACACTGAAGCTTTCTTT.